This T cell receptor (beta chain) was retrieved from a study of T cells after somatic rescue of genetic block. Some clones are missing from TCRdb's copy, which holds only in-frame ones; the method was immunoSEQ multiplex PCR. The profile shows 85,000 to 90,000 clones, around 90% of them singletons. Germline assignment: CDR1 SGDLS and CDR2 YYNGEE. J was trimmed by 5 bases and V by 2 bases; bases with no gene match: 3. The CDR3 length is 16 residues. This clone came up once. This chain joins TRBV9 and TRBJ2-2; 13 positions agree with TRBD2. Sequenced material: peripheral blood mononuclear cells (PBMCs). The sequence was collected from a woman in her late teens or twenties. The CDR3 reads CASSVGLAGATGELFF. Written as DNA, the CDR3 is TGTGCCAGCAGCGTCGGACTAGCGGGAGCGACCGGGGAGCTGTTTTTT.